These 18 T cell receptor beta chains were sequenced from one sample in a study of PD-1 blockade in mismatch repair-deficient tumors (dated by TCRdb to 2016 to 2017). Library preparation used the immunoSEQ multiplex PCR assay. Held by TCRdb, this immuneACCESS table contains in-frame sequences only and omits some clones. Under half of the omission traces to an unresolved V gene where checked; the cause of the rest is unknown. The sample contains 14,000 or so clones, roughly 80% of them found a single time. The ten largest clones add up to 20% to 25% of the sample. The time point label, as the study defines it: roughly ten-day in vitro stimulation with candidate neoantigen peptide 4. Their antigens are not known. The sample was cells cultured in vitro, taken from a patient treated with pembrolizumab. These receptors were obtained from an adult with mismatch repair-deficient cancer.

The chain uses TRBV30 and TRBJ2-1, with D unresolved. The CDR3 is 13 residues long. Trimming shortened V by 2 bases and J by 10 bases, and 15 bases separated the two germline ends. Germline V gene data show CDR1 as GTSNPN and CDR2 as SVGIG (reference sequence). DNA of the CDR3: TGTGCCTGGAGTCCCATGGTCAACCGGGAGCAGTTCTTC. Translation: CAWSPMVNREQFF.

The chain uses TRBV7-2 and TRBJ1-1; 10 positions match TRBD1. The germline V gene encodes CDR1 SGHTA and CDR2 FQGNSA. Trimming cost V 3 bases and J 0 bases; bases outside gene matches: 4. CDR3 length: 16 residues. The CDR3: CASSFAGTGVNTEAFF. For the CDR3, the DNA is TGTGCCAGCAGCTTCGCCGGGACAGGGGTGAACACTGAAGCTTTCTTT.

This clone is a singleton in its sample. This chain uses TRBV7-6 with TRBJ2-7; TRBD1 matches 7 bases. The CDR3 has 15 amino acids. CDR1 is SGHVS and CDR2 is FNYEAQ in the germline V gene. The J segment lost 3 bases and the V segment lost 5 bases, leaving 10 bases of the junction unmatched. DNA of the CDR3: TGTGCCAGCAGCACGCTCCCCGGGACAGTCTACGAGCAGTACTTC. Its translation is CASSTLPGTVYEQYF. The full variable domain, its missing parts supplied by reference TRBV7-6 and TRBJ2-7, is GAGVSQSPRYKVTKRGQDVALRCDPISGHVSLYWYRQALGQGPEFLTYFNYEAQQDKSGLPNDRFSAERPEGSISTLTIQRTEQRDSAMYRCASSTLPGTVYEQYFGPGTRLTVT.

The V call is TRBV18, the J call TRBJ2-3; 7 bases map to TRBD2. J lost 4 bases, V lost 1 base, and 11 bases had no gene match. This CDR3 comprises 17 residues. Germline lookup yields CDR1 KGHSH and CDR2 LQKENI. The chain's CDR3 is CASSPRPGFREADTQYF. In DNA form, the CDR3 reads TGTGCCAGCTCACCACGCCCGGGGTTCCGGGAGGCAGATACGCAGTATTTT.

The V and J genes are TRBV10-3 and TRBJ1-3; a weak D match, TRBD1 (5 bases). V shed 3 bases and J shed 9 bases, with 9 bases lying between them. CDR1 and CDR2 from the germline V gene are ENHRY and SYGVKD. The CDR3 extends over 12 amino acids. The CDR3 loop is CAISESGATIYF. The CDR3 bases are TGTGCCATCAGTGAAAGTGGGGCCACCATATATTTT.

In its sample, this clone was seen once. The V and J genes are TRBV27 and TRBJ1-1; D is uncertain. V was shortened by 2 bases and J by 3 bases, with 10 bases between the two germline ends. There are 14 residues in the CDR3. Germline CDR1 and CDR2: MNHEY and SMNVEV (reference sequence). In nucleotides, the CDR3 is TGTGCCAGCAGTTTAGTAGGAGGAGACACTGAAGCTTTCTTT. Translated, it gives CASSLVGGDTEAFF.

V gene TRBV28 combines with J gene TRBJ1-1; D not certain. Germline V gene sequence: CDR1 MDHEN, CDR2 SYDVKM. The V end was cut by 6 bases, the J end by 8 bases, with 10 bases between. The CDR3 is 11 residues long. The CDR3 loop reads CASRSVTEAFF. The DNA of the CDR3 is TGTGCCAGCAGGTCCGTTACCGAAGCTTTCTTT. The full variable domain, completed using reference TRBV28 and TRBJ1-1, is DVKVTQSSRYLVKRTGEKVFLECVQDMDHENMFWYRQDPGLGLRLIYFSYDVKMKEKGDIPEGYSVSREKKERFSLILESASTNQTSMYLCASRSVTEAFFGQGTRLTVV.

This sequence joins TRBV6-5 and TRBJ1-1, with 9 positions matching TRBD1. The CDR3 loop spans 15 amino acids. CDR1 and CDR2 from the germline V gene are MNHEY and SVGAGI. V lost 6 bases to trimming and J lost 2 bases; unmatched junction nucleotides: 7. The CDR3 DNA is TGTGCCAGCAGGGACTACAGGGGGCAAAACACTGAAGCTTTCTTT. Translated: CASRDYRGQNTEAFF.

The chain joins TRBV9 to TRBJ2-3; D is undetermined. Per germline, CDR1 SGDLS and CDR2 YYNGEE. V was shortened by 2 bases and J by 4 bases, with 5 bases between the two germline ends. This CDR3 region has 12 residues. CDR3 in DNA: TGTGCCAGCAGCGTCCATTCAGATACGCAGTATTTT. It specifies CASSVHSDTQYF.

This clone was seen a handful of times. The genes are TRBV28 and TRBJ2-3; TRBD2 is a possible D gene (5 bases). Trimming left V 6 bases short and J 1 base short, with 8 bases between. Germline CDR1 MDHEN, CDR2 SYDVKM. The CDR3 loop spans 13 amino acids. CDR3 residues: CASRDSGTDTQYF. DNA for the CDR3: TGTGCCAGCAGGGATAGCGGCACAGATACGCAGTATTTT.

The chain is built from TRBV13 and TRBJ1-6; D call uncertain. V lost 0 bases and J 6 bases, leaving 6 bases between the germline ends. The CDR3 is 14 residues long. Germline CDR1 and CDR2: PRHDT and FYEKMQ (reference sequence). CDR3 in DNA: TGTGCCAGCAGCTTAGGCCTCGGTAATTCACCCCTCCACTTT. This sequence encodes CASSLGLGNSPLHF. Supplemented by reference TRBV13 and TRBJ1-6, the full variable domain reads AAGVIQSPRHLIKEKRETATLKCYPIPRHDTVYWYQQGPGQDPQFLISFYEKMQSDKGSIPDRFSAQQFSDYHSELNMSSLELGDSALYFCASSLGLGNSPLHFGNGTRLTVT.

The J gene is TRBJ2-1, the V gene TRBV28; TRBD1 is a possible D gene (5 bases). CDR3 length: 16 residues. Deletions cut 7 bases from V and 0 bases from J, with 16 bases between. The germline CDR1 and CDR2 sequences are MDHEN and SYDVKM. CDR3 in amino acids: CASITVRTPSYNEQFF. The CDR3 DNA reads as TGTGCCAGCATAACGGTCCGGACACCCTCCTACAATGAGCAGTTCTTC.

The rearrangement links TRBV5-6 to TRBJ1-5; D possibly corresponds to TRBD1 (6 bases). V lost 2 bases and J 7 bases, leaving 13 bases between the germline ends. Germline V lookup: CDR1 SGHDT, CDR2 YYEEEE. The CDR3 length is 14 residues. DNA for the CDR3: TGTGCCAGCAGCTTAACAGGGACCCCCCAGCCCCAGCATTTT. This sequence encodes CASSLTGTPQPQHF. Combining the CDR3 with reference TRBV5-6 and TRBJ1-5 gives the whole variable domain DAGVTQSPTHLIKTRGQQVTLRCSPKSGHDTVSWYQQALGQGPQFIFQYYEEEERQRGNFPDRFSGHQFPNYSSELNVNALLLGDSALYLCASSLTGTPQPQHFGDGTRLSIL.

This chain connects TRBV30 to TRBJ1-5; 8 positions agree with TRBD1. The V gene end was trimmed by 5 bases and the J gene end by 3 bases; junction bases not matched to a gene: 3. The CDR3 covers 13 residues. Germline CDR1 and CDR2: GTSNPN and SVGIG (reference sequence). The CDR3 nucleotides are TGTGCCTGGGGACAGGGCCTCAATCAGCCCCAGCATTTT. This sequence encodes CAWGQGLNQPQHF.

V is TRBV7-9 and J is TRBJ2-1; 8 bases match TRBD2. V lost 5 bases, J lost 6 bases, and 6 bases stayed unmatched. The germline CDR1 and CDR2 sequences are SEHNR and FQNEAQ (reference sequence). The CDR3 has 14 residues. CDR3 in amino acids: CASSQSGGTNEQFF. The CDR3 DNA follows: TGTGCCAGCAGCCAAAGCGGGGGCACCAATGAGCAGTTCTTC.

V gene TRBV5-5 combines with J gene TRBJ1-1; 8 bases fit TRBD1. J was trimmed by 5 bases and V by 4 bases; bases with no gene match: 4. Germline V gene sequence: CDR1 SGHKS, CDR2 YYEKEE (reference sequence). CDR3 length: 13 amino acids. CDR3 sequence reads: CASSPTGATEAFF. CDR3 nucleotide sequence: TGTGCCAGCAGCCCGACAGGGGCGACTGAAGCTTTCTTT. Full variable domain (remainder filled in from reference TRBV5-5 and TRBJ1-1): DAGVTQSPTHLIKTRGQQVTLRCSPISGHKSVSWYQQVLGQGPQFIFQYYEKEERGRGNFPDRFSARQFPNYSSELNVNALLLGDSALYLCASSPTGATEAFFGQGTRLTVV.

The chain joins TRBV9 to TRBJ1-2, with no clear D. With 7 bases removed from V and 8 bases from J, the gap between germline ends came to 15 bases. The CDR3 totals 12 residues. CDR1 and CDR2 from the germline V gene are SGDLS and YYNGEE. CDR3 nucleotides: TGTGCCAGCCAAGGACTGACGGGAGGCTACACCTTC. Translation gives CASQGLTGGYTF.

This clone was seen a single time. The genes are TRBV11-3 and TRBJ1-2; D perhaps matches TRBD1 (5 bases). The CDR3 totals 13 residues. The germline V gene encodes CDR1 SGHNT and CDR2 YENEEA. V was clipped by 5 bases and J by 4 bases, with 11 bases between them. The CDR3 protein is CASSLRQFYGYTF. The CDR3 region has the DNA TGTGCCAGCAGCCTTAGACAGTTCTATGGCTACACCTTC.